One sample yielded the 11 T cell receptor beta chains listed below, sequenced in a study of blood T cells in healthy people across ages. A J-beta primer mix and a sample-barcoded 5' primer were used in a second PCR of roughly 6 to 11 cycles. TCRdb independently ran MiXCR on the 5' RACE reads; one entry per CDR3 protein. The table includes 1.8 million or so distinct CDR3 sequences, more than 35% detected once. The sequencing input was blood. The receptor source for this set is a human donor in good health.

The chain is built from TRBV5-1 and TRBJ1-4, with D uncertain. The V end lost 1 base, the J end lost 2 bases, and 6 bases lay between the germline ends. Germline V lookup: CDR1 SGHRS, CDR2 YFSETQ. This CDR3 region has 14 residues. The CDR3 here is CASSLRPTNEKLFF. The CDR3 nucleotides are TGCGCCAGCAGCTTGAGGCCGACTAATGAAAAACTGTTTTTT.

V is TRBV7-9 and J is TRBJ2-1; 10 bases agree with TRBD1. The CDR3 consists of 16 residues. CDR1 is SEHNR, CDR2 FQNEAQ, per germline (reference sequence). Losses at the gene ends were 2 bases for V and 5 bases for J; bases not matched to a gene: 6. The CDR3 here is CASSLNRDRGNNEQFF. The CDR3 DNA reads as TGTGCCAGCAGCTTAAACCGGGACAGGGGCAACAATGAGCAGTTCTTC.

This clonotype turned up a few times. V and J are TRBV28 and TRBJ2-5; D may be TRBD2 (7 bases). The CDR3 contains 14 residues. CDR1 and CDR2 from the germline V gene are MDHEN and SYDVKM. Trimming removed 6 bases at V and 10 bases at J, with 21 bases between. CDR3 loop: CASSKQGGGRGQYF. Here the CDR3 DNA reads TGTGCCAGCAGCAAACAGGGAGGGGGAAGGGGCCAGTACTTC.

This clonotype was detected a few times. V is TRBV27 and J is TRBJ2-7; possibly TRBD2 for D (6 bases). Germline V CDR1 and CDR2: MNHEY, SMNVEV (reference sequence). The CDR3 is 18 residues long. Trimming removed 1 base from V and 0 bases from J, with 19 bases in between. DNA of the CDR3: TGTGCCAGCAGTTTATTGGTGCCGGGGGAATCGGGCTCCTACGAGCAGTACTTC. As protein: CASSLLVPGESGSYEQYF.

This rearrangement joins TRBV9 to TRBJ2-4; D unclear. The J call may not be correct, given that the DNA end is closer to TRBJ2-7. The CDR3 contains 15 residues. Germline V gene data show CDR1 as SGDLS and CDR2 as YYNGEE. The CDR3 loop is CASSVEPSESYEQYF. CDR3 bases: TGTGCCAGCAGCGTAGAACCGAGTGAGTCCTACGAGCAGTACTTC.

The rearrangement joins TRBV11-1 to TRBJ1-1; D ambiguous. The germline gives CDR1 SGHAT, CDR2 FQDESV (reference sequence). V was trimmed by 1 base and J by 7 bases, leaving 13 bases between them. CDR3 length: 14 residues. The CDR3 loop reads CASSLVRRDSEAFF. In DNA form, the CDR3 reads TGTGCCAGCAGCTTAGTCCGGCGGGATAGTGAAGCTTTCTTT.

This clonotype was observed a few times. The chain is built from TRBV9 and TRBJ1-2; the D is unclear. CDR1 is SGDLS and CDR2 is YYNGEE in the germline V gene. The CDR3 contains 13 residues. The ends were cut back, 0 bases at V and 6 bases at J, with 9 bases in the middle. The CDR3 coding sequence is TGTGCCAGCAGCGTAGGGGGATCTGATGGCTACACCTTC. It codes for CASSVGGSDGYTF.

The chain joins TRBV2 to TRBJ1-2; perhaps TRBD1 as D (5 bases). This CDR3 is 13 amino acids long. V lost 4 bases, J lost 8 bases, and 14 bases lay in between. Germline V CDR1 and CDR2: SNHLY, FYNNEI. The CDR3 DNA reads as TGTGCCAGCAGTGGTCTAAGGGGCTACGGCTACACCTTC. Protein product: CASSGLRGYGYTF.

The CDR3 region is CASSLTGGAPEAFF. The CDR3, as DNA: TGTGCCAGCAGCCTGACAGGGGGGGCGCCTGAAGCTTTCTTT. The chain has TRBV5-4 and TRBJ1-1, with 9 bases aligning to TRBD1. The CDR3 contains 14 residues. The germline CDR1 and CDR2 sequences are SGHNT and YYREEE (reference sequence). Trimming at V came to 4 bases and at J to 6 bases, leaving 7 bases not matched to a gene. The whole variable domain, filled in from reference TRBV5-4 and TRBJ1-1, reads ETGVTQSPTHLIKTRGQQVTLRCSSQSGHNTVSWYQQALGQGPQFIFQYYREEENGRGNFPPRFSGLQFPNYSSELNVNALELDDSALYLCASSLTGGAPEAFFGQGTRLTVV.

The V call is TRBV20-1, the J call TRBJ1-5; 8 positions match TRBD1. The germline V gene encodes CDR1 DFQATT and CDR2 SNEGSKA (reference sequence). CDR3 length: 14 amino acids. Germline trimming cut 6 bases from V and 6 bases from J; bases unmatched to any gene: 10. The CDR3 sequence is CSAGDVRGRQPQHF. In DNA, the CDR3 is TGCAGTGCGGGAGACGTCAGGGGGCGTCAGCCCCAGCATTTT.

The chain has TRBV12-3 or TRBV12-4 and TRBJ1-5; D unresolved. V dropped 4 bases and J dropped 4 bases, with 11 bases sitting between them. The CDR3 loop spans 14 amino acids. The CDR3 region is CASSYGLPNQPQHF. For the CDR3, the DNA is TGTGCCAGCAGTTACGGGTTGCCTAATCAGCCCCAGCATTTT.